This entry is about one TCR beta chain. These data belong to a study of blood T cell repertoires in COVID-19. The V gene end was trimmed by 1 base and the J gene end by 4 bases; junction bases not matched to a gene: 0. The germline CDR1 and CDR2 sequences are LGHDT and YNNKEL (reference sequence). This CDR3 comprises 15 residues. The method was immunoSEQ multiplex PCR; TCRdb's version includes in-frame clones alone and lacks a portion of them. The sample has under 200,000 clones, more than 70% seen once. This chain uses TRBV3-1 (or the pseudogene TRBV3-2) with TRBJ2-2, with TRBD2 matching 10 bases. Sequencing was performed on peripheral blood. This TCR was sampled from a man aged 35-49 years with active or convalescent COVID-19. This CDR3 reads CASSQGTSGTGELFF. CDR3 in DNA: TGTGCCAGCAGCCAAGGGACTAGCGGCACCGGGGAGCTGTTTTTT.